One sample yielded the 31 T cell receptor beta chains listed below, sequenced in a study of neurological immune-mediated disorders. Each CDR3 protein gets one entry after TCRdb re-called the 5' RACE reads with MiXCR. The profile shows fewer than 70,000 distinct CDR3 sequences, less than 10% of them singletons. Described time point: longitudinal time-point 2. The sample comprised PBMCs. These receptor sequences come from a man aged 25-45 years in good health.

This clonotype was observed many times. The CDR3 sequence: CASSSRAGGSYNEQFF. CDR3 DNA: TGTGCCAGCAGTTCTAGGGCGGGAGGTTCCTACAATGAGCAGTTCTTC. The chain employs TRBV28 and TRBJ2-1; 8 nucleotides line up with TRBD2. The CDR3 is 16 residues long. The ends lost 4 bases at V and 1 base at J; junction bases unmatched: 6. CDR1 and CDR2 from the germline V gene are MDHEN and SYDVKM.

The rearrangement uses TRBV30 and TRBJ1-4, with D tentatively TRBD1 (6 bases). The V gene's germline CDR1 is GTSNPN and CDR2 SVGIG (reference sequence). The V gene lost 4 bases and the J gene lost 4 bases, with 19 bases spanning the gap. This CDR3 comprises 16 residues. For the CDR3, the DNA is TGTGCCTGGATGGAAACGGAACAGGGCCTTAATGAAAAACTGTTTTTT. Protein sequence: CAWMETEQGLNEKLFF.

The chain employs TRBV10-3 and TRBJ1-2; maybe TRBD1 (5 bases). Germline lookup yields CDR1 ENHRY and CDR2 SYGVKD. This CDR3 spans 13 amino acids. Trimming pared 0 bases from V and 8 bases from J, leaving 10 bases between. The CDR3 DNA follows: TGTGCCATCAGTGAGTCTGGGACGGAGGGCTACACCTTC. Protein product: CAISESGTEGYTF.

This clonotype was seen repeatedly, ten times or more. The J gene is TRBJ2-2, the V gene TRBV20-1; 12 nucleotides align to TRBD2. Trimming took 4 bases from V and 1 from J; bases not matched to a gene: 4. The CDR3 contains 16 residues. Germline V gene lookup returns CDR1 DFQATT and CDR2 SNEGSKA (reference sequence). The CDR3 coding sequence is TGCAGTGCTACCGGACTAGCGGGACAGAACACCGGGGAGCTGTTTTTT. As protein: CSATGLAGQNTGELFF.

This clonotype was seen at least ten times. The rearrangement links TRBV21-1 to TRBJ2-7. TRBV21-1 is tagged as a pseudogene. CDR3 length equals 14 residues. CDR3 in DNA: TGTGCCAGCAGCATAGACAGAAAGACCTACGAGCAGTACTTC. This encodes CASSIDRKTYEQYF.

This clonotype was counted many times. The chain links TRBV5-1 to TRBJ1-4; TRBD1 matches 7 bases. J lost 7 bases, V lost 1 base, and 7 bases had no gene match. Germline V gene sequence: CDR1 SGHRS, CDR2 YFSETQ. The length of the CDR3 is 15 residues. The CDR3 region is CASSLLAGGGEKLFF. The DNA for the CDR3 is TGCGCCAGCAGCTTGTTGGCAGGGGGAGGTGAAAAACTGTTTTTT.

The chain links TRBV20-1 to TRBJ2-7; weak D call: TRBD2 (5 bases). Germline CDR1 DFQATT, CDR2 SNEGSKA (reference sequence). This CDR3 contains 12 residues. Trimming removed 0 bases from V and 5 bases from J, with 8 bases in between. The CDR3 nucleotides are TGCAGTGCTAGAGATCTCGGGGACGAGCAGTACTTC. Amino acids: CSARDLGDEQYF.

This clonotype was picked up many times. This chain joins TRBV27 and TRBJ1-1, with TRBD1 matching 8 bases. CDR1 and CDR2 (germline): MNHEY, SMNVEV (reference sequence). Losses at the gene ends were 8 bases for V and 10 bases for J; bases not matched to a gene: 12. The CDR3 runs 13 residues. This CDR3 is CASSQGAASGAFF. The CDR3 DNA sequence: TGTGCCAGCTCGCAGGGGGCTGCGTCGGGAGCTTTCTTT.

The chain joins TRBV10-3 to TRBJ1-3, with a weak D call TRBD1 (5 bases). This CDR3 region has 14 residues. Germline lookup yields CDR1 ENHRY and CDR2 SYGVKD. Deletions cut 2 bases from V and 9 bases from J, with 14 bases between. CDR3: CAISEVAVGGTIYF. CDR3 nucleotides: TGTGCCATCAGTGAGGTTGCGGTCGGGGGCACCATATATTTT.

This clonotype was detected only a few times. The V and J genes are TRBV5-1 and TRBJ2-5, with TRBD2 matching 12 bases. From germline, CDR1 is SGHRS and CDR2 YFSETQ. There are 14 residues in the CDR3. The junction had 2 bases not matched to a gene; V was cut back by 4 bases and J by 4 bases. DNA for the CDR3: TGCGCCAGCAGCCCACTAGCGGGAGGAGAGACCCAGTACTTC. Its protein product is CASSPLAGGETQYF. The full variable domain, its missing parts supplied by reference TRBV5-1 and TRBJ2-5, is KAGVTQTPRYLIKTRGQQVTLSCSPISGHRSVSWYQQTPGQGLQFLFEYFSETQRNKGNFPGRFSGRQFSNSRSEMNVSTLELGDSALYLCASSPLAGGETQYFGPGTRLLVL.

This clonotype was detected ten times or more. The J gene is TRBJ2-1, the V gene TRBV20-1; 11 bases fit TRBD1. The junction had 10 bases not matched to a gene; V was cut back by 3 bases and J by 6 bases. Germline V gene lookup returns CDR1 DFQATT and CDR2 SNEGSKA (reference sequence). The CDR3 consists of 16 residues. The CDR3 nucleotides read TGCAGTGCTAGTGTTCTTGGGACAGGGGGGCTCAATGAGCAGTTCTTC. It translates to CSASVLGTGGLNEQFF.

This clonotype was counted ten times or more. The chain couples TRBV6-2 or TRBV6-3 to TRBJ2-7; the D call may be TRBD1 or TRBD2 (5 bases each). V was pared by 7 bases and J by 0 bases, with 7 bases between. Germline CDR1 is MNHEY and CDR2 is SVGEGT. The CDR3 sequence is 12 residues long. The chain's CDR3 is CASKGSSYEQYF. The CDR3 DNA reads as TGTGCCAGCAAGGGGAGCTCCTACGAGCAGTACTTC.

This clonotype showed up many times. The CDR3 DNA reads as TGTGCCAGCGGGAACAGGGTAACGAACAATGAGCAGTTCTTC. This codes for CASGNRVTNNEQFF. V gene TRBV9 combines with J gene TRBJ2-1; D is perhaps TRBD1 (6 bases). The germline V and J ends were trimmed by 7 bases and 5 bases, with 16 bases remaining between them. The CDR3 extends over 14 amino acids. CDR1 is SGDLS and CDR2 is YYNGEE in the germline V gene. Full variable domain (outside the CDR3, taken from reference TRBV9 and TRBJ2-1): DSGVTQTPKHLITATGQRVTLRCSPRSGDLSVYWYQQSLDQGLQFLIQYYNGEERAKGNILERFSAQQFPDLHSELNLSSLELGDSALYFCASGNRVTNNEQFFGPGTRLTVL.

As concerns this clonotype: A much larger clone sits a single nucleotide away, making a read error possible. The J gene is TRBJ2-7, the V gene TRBV29-1; 11 bases are shared with TRBD2. The CDR3 contains 16 residues. Germline V gene data show CDR1 as SQVTM and CDR2 as ANQGSEA. V lost 3 bases to trimming and J lost 6 bases; unmatched junction nucleotides: 13. The CDR3: CSVDGGAVTSGTEQYF. Here the CDR3 DNA reads TGCAGCGTTGATGGGGGGGCTGTGACTAGCGGGACCGAGCAGTACTTC.

This clonotype occurred many times. This chain joins TRBV28 and TRBJ2-7; TRBD1 agrees at 8 bases. This CDR3 contains 15 residues. Looked up from germline, CDR1 is MDHEN and CDR2 is SYDVKM. J gave up 4 bases and V 5 bases, and 10 bases lay outside the gene matches. CDR3 nucleotides: TGTGCCAGCAGTCCCTCAGACAGGGGACGGTACGAGCAGTACTTC. This codes for CASSPSDRGRYEQYF.

At least ten counts were recorded for this clonotype. The V call is TRBV5-1, the J call TRBJ1-5; D is unclear. Germline loops: CDR1 SGHRS, CDR2 YFSETQ. Trimming shortened V by 0 bases and J by 0 bases, and 10 bases separated the two germline ends. CDR3 length equals 16 residues. As DNA, the CDR3 is TGCGCCAGCAGCTTGGGGGTACAGAATAGCAATCAGCCCCAGCATTTT. Protein product: CASSLGVQNSNQPQHF.

The V and J genes are TRBV20-1 and TRBJ2-7; unclear D gene. Deletions cut 5 bases from V and 3 bases from J, with 17 bases between. CDR1 and CDR2 (germline): DFQATT, SNEGSKA (reference sequence). This CDR3 is 14 amino acids long. The CDR3 DNA follows: TGCAGTGCTTACCGCAGTGAACCGCTCTACGAGCAGTACTTC. This gives the protein CSAYRSEPLYEQYF.

This clonotype came up many times. The genes are TRBV5-1 and TRBJ2-1; D ambiguous. The CDR3 length is 13 residues. The V end was cut by 0 bases, the J end by 6 bases, with 7 bases between. Germline loops: CDR1 SGHRS, CDR2 YFSETQ. The CDR3 DNA reads TGCGCCAGCAGCTTGGTAGTCGCCAATGAGCAGTTCTTC. Encoded protein: CASSLVVANEQFF.

This clonotype was picked up one time. One junction end does not reproduce the germline sequence, and a read error may be involved. This chain links TRBV28 with TRBJ2-2, with TRBD2 as a possible D gene (5 bases). The V gene's germline CDR1 is MDHEN and CDR2 SYDVKM. The length of the CDR3 is 19 residues. The CDR3 nucleotides are TGTGCCAGCAGTACCCTAATTAAGGCAGTGGGAGTTCTCACCGGGGAGCGGTTTTTT. Translation: CASSTLIKAVGVLTGERFF.

This clonotype was found many times. This sequence joins TRBV5-1 and TRBJ2-7; TRBD1 is a possible D gene (7 bases). Trimming pared 1 base from V and 6 bases from J, leaving 17 bases between. The CDR3 has 15 residues. Germline values: CDR1 SGHRS, CDR2 YFSETQ. CDR3 sequence (DNA): TGCGCCAGCAGCTTGACGGCGGGGCCAGGGGGCGAGCAGTACTTC. Its protein product is CASSLTAGPGGEQYF.

This clonotype was recorded a few times. The chain's CDR3 is CASGIENGRSGNTIYF. Here the CDR3 DNA reads TGTGCCAGCGGAATTGAGAACGGACGATCCGGAAACACCATATATTTT. The chain uses TRBV27 and TRBJ1-3; D uncertain. This CDR3 region has 16 residues. The ends were cut back, 8 bases at V and 4 bases at J, with 21 bases in the middle. Germline CDR1 MNHEY, CDR2 SMNVEV (reference sequence).

This clonotype appeared many times. The V and J genes are TRBV5-1 and TRBJ2-3; TRBD2 matches 15 bases. V lost 3 bases, J lost 4 bases, and 6 bases stayed unmatched. This CDR3 is built from 17 residues. Germline CDR1 reads SGHRS; CDR2 reads YFSETQ. Here the CDR3 DNA reads TGCGCCAGCAGCTCCGGACTAGCGGGAGGGCCTGCAGATACGCAGTATTTT. As protein: CASSSGLAGGPADTQYF. The full variable domain, with the rest looked up from reference TRBV5-1 and TRBJ2-3, is KAGVTQTPRYLIKTRGQQVTLSCSPISGHRSVSWYQQTPGQGLQFLFEYFSETQRNKGNFPGRFSGRQFSNSRSEMNVSTLELGDSALYLCASSSGLAGGPADTQYFGPGTRLTVL.

This clonotype was seen repeatedly, ten times or more. J is TRBJ2-2 and V is TRBV5-5; D perhaps matches TRBD2 (6 bases). This CDR3 contains 12 residues. The V and J ends lost 4 bases and 10 bases respectively, with 11 bases between them. CDR1 and CDR2 (germline): SGHKS, YYEKEE (reference sequence). Written as DNA, the CDR3 is TGTGCCAGCAGCCTGGGACTCCAGGAGCTGTTTTTT. Translation: CASSLGLQELFF.

This chain connects TRBV10-3 to TRBJ2-7; D may match TRBD1 or TRBD2 (6 bases each). V lost 7 bases and J lost 4, with 17 bases in between. CDR1 and CDR2 from the germline V gene are ENHRY and SYGVKD. The CDR3 consists of 14 residues. CDR3 nucleotides: TGTGCCATCAAAGGACAAGGGGGGACATACGAGCAGTACTTC. Translated, it gives CAIKGQGGTYEQYF.

This clonotype has a count of ten or more. This chain joins TRBV10-3 and TRBJ2-1; 9 nucleotides line up with TRBD2. The CDR3 is made up of 19 amino acids. In germline, CDR1 is ENHRY, CDR2 SYGVKD. The V gene end was trimmed by 4 bases and the J gene end by 2 bases; junction bases not matched to a gene: 15. The CDR3 region is CAISGRTSATAATYNEQFF. The CDR3 DNA follows: TGTGCCATCAGTGGCCGGACTAGCGCCACAGCTGCGACCTACAATGAGCAGTTCTTC.

This clonotype was seen repeatedly, ten times or more. The chain links TRBV20-1 to TRBJ1-1; D gene uncertain. Trimming took 6 bases from V and 4 from J, leaving 15 bases between them. CDR1 is DFQATT and CDR2 is SNEGSKA in the germline V gene (reference sequence). This CDR3 comprises 13 residues. The DNA of the CDR3 is TGCAGTGCCCTAGCCGGGCCGGGCACTGAAGCTTTCTTT. Protein: CSALAGPGTEAFF.

As to this clonotype: A much larger clone is a single base away; this may be a read error. The CDR3 DNA is TGTGCCAGCAAGTTATGGGGGTCGGGCGAGCAGTACTTC. Protein product: CASKLWGSGEQYF. The V and J genes are TRBV5-6 and TRBJ2-7; either TRBD1 or TRBD2 may supply D (5 bases each). The CDR3 runs to 13 residues. V was trimmed by 6 bases and J by 6 bases, leaving 16 bases between them. Germline loops: CDR1 SGHDT, CDR2 YYEEEE.

This clonotype was seen many times. The chain recombines TRBV9 with TRBJ1-3; perhaps TRBD1 as D (5 bases). V was clipped by 4 bases and J by 0 bases, with 14 bases between them. From germline, CDR1 is SGDLS and CDR2 YYNGEE. The CDR3 runs to 16 residues. The CDR3 loop is CASSIKWGGSGNTIYF. The CDR3, as DNA: TGTGCCAGCAGCATTAAGTGGGGGGGCTCTGGAAACACCATATATTTT.

The table lists this clonotype with many counts. The chain links TRBV28 to TRBJ1-4, with D possibly being TRBD1 (5 bases). The CDR3 extends over 18 amino acids. V lost 6 bases and J lost 0, with 20 bases in between. Germline V gene data show CDR1 as MDHEN and CDR2 as SYDVKM. The CDR3 spells CASRPYQTAGATNEKLFF. CDR3 coding DNA: TGTGCCAGCAGGCCATACCAGACAGCGGGGGCAACTAATGAAAAACTGTTTTTT.

In its sample, this clonotype was seen many times. The genes are TRBV18 and TRBJ2-7, with D possibly being TRBD2 (5 bases). Germline values: CDR1 KGHSH, CDR2 LQKENI. Trimming stripped 1 base from V and 10 bases from J, with 11 bases between. The CDR3 contains 12 residues. CDR3 nucleotides: TGTGCCAGCTCACCACTGGCCGGGGTTCAGTACTTC. Translation: CASSPLAGVQYF. Using reference TRBV18 and TRBJ2-7 for the parts outside the CDR3, the full variable domain is NAGVMQNPRHLVRRRGQEARLRCSPMKGHSHVYWYRQLPEEGLKFMVYLQKENIIDESGMPKERFSAEFPKEGPSILRIQQVVRGDSAAYFCASSPLAGVQYFGPGTRLTVT.

This clonotype was seen at least ten times. This chain joins TRBV28 and TRBJ2-1; tentatively, D is TRBD1 (6 bases). Germline lookup yields CDR1 MDHEN and CDR2 SYDVKM. The CDR3 totals 13 residues. V was pared by 4 bases and J by 8 bases, with 12 bases between. The CDR3 DNA reads TGTGCCAGCAGTTCAACCCCAGGGGATGAGCAGTTCTTC. Translation gives CASSSTPGDEQFF. Full variable domain (outside the CDR3, taken from reference TRBV28 and TRBJ2-1): DVKVTQSSRYLVKRTGEKVFLECVQDMDHENMFWYRQDPGLGLRLIYFSYDVKMKEKGDIPEGYSVSREKKERFSLILESASTNQTSMYLCASSSTPGDEQFFGPGTRLTVL.